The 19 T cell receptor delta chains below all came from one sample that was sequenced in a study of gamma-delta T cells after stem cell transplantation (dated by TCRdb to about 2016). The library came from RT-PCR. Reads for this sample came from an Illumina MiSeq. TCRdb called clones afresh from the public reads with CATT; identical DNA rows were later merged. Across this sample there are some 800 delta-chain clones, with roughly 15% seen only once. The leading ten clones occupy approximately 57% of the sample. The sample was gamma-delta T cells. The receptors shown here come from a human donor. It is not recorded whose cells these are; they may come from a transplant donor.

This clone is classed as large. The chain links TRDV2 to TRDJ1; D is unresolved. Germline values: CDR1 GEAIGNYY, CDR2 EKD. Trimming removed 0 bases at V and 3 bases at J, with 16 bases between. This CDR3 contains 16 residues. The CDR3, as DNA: TGTGCCTGTGACACCGTACAACACACCAACGCCGATAAACTCATCTTT. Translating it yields CACDTVQHTNADKLIF.

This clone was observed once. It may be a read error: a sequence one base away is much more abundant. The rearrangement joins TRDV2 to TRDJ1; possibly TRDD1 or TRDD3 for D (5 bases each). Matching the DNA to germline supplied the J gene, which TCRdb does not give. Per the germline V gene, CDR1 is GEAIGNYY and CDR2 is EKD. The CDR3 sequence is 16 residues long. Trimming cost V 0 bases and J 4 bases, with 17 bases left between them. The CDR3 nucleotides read TGTGCCTGTGACACCGTAGTGGATAGTATGGGCGATAAACTCATCTTT. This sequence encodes CACDTVVDSMGDKLIF.

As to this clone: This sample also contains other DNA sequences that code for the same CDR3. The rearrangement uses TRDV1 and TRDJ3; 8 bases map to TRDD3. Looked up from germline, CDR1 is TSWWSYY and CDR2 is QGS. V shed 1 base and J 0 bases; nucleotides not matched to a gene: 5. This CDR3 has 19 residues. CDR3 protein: CALGERRGDTSWDTRQMFF. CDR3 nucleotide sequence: TGTGCTCTTGGGGAACGAAGAGGGGATACCTCCTGGGACACCCGACAGATGTTTTTC.

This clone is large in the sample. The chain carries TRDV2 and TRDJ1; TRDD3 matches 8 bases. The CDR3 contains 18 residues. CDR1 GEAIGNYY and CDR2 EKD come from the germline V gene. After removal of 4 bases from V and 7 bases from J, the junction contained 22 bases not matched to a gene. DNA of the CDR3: TGTGCCTGTGATTCGGCCTCCTTGACTGGGGGGATAGTCCCTAAACTCATCTTT. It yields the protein CACDSASLTGGIVPKLIF.

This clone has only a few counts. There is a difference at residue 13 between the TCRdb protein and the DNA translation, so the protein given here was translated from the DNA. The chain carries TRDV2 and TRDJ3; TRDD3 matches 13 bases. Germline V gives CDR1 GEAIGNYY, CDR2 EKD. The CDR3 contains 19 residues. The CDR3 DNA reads TGTGCCTGTGATATAACTGGGGGATACGGTTCCTGGGGCACCCGACAGATGTTTTTC. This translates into CACDITGGYGSWGTRQMFF.

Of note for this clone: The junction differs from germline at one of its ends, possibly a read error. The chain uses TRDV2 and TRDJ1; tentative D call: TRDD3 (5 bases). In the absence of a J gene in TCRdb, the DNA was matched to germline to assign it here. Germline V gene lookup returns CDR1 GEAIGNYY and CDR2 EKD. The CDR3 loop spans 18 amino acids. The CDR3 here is CAFDTEGRTTRGTDKLIF. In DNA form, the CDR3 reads TGTGCCTTTGACACCGAGGGGAGAACAACCAGGGGCACCGATAAACTCATCTTT.

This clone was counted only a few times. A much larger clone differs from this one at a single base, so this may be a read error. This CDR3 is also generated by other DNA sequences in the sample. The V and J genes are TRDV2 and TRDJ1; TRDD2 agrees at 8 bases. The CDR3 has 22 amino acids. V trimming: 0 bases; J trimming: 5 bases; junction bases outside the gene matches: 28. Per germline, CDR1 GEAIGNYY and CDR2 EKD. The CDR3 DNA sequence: TGTGCCTGTGACACCGGAAATCTTCCTACGTCTCCTGGGCTCACTACGCGTGATAAACTCATCTTT. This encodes CACDTGNLPTSPGLTTRDKLIF.

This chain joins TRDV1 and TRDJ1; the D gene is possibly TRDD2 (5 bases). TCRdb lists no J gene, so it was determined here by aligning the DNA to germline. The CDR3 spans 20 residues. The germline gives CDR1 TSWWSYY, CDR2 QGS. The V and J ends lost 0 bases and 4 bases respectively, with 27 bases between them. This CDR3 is CALGELGCLPSWWDSDKLIF. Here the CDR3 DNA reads TGTGCTCTTGGGGAACTAGGTTGCCTACCCTCCTGGTGGGACAGCGATAAACTCATCTTT.

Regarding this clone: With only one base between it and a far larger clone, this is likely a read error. The CDR3 nucleotides read TGTGCCTGTGACATATTAACCGTCGACGGCGATACCACCGATAAACTCATCTTT. This encodes CACDILTVDGDTTDKLIF. The V gene is TRDV3, the J gene TRDJ1, with a possible D match to TRDD3 (5 bases). The CDR3 runs to 18 residues. Germline V gene data show CDR1 as TVYSNPD and CDR2 as GDNSRS (reference sequence). Trimming removed 4 bases from V and 1 base from J, with 28 bases in between.

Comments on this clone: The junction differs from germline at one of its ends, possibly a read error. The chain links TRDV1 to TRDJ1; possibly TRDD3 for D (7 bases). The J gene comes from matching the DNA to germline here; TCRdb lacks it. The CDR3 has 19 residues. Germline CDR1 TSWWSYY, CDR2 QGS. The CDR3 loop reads CAIGVSSPTWGTFTDKLIF. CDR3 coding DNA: TGTGCTATTGGGGTCAGCAGTCCTACTTGGGGGACATTTACCGATAAACTCATCTTT.

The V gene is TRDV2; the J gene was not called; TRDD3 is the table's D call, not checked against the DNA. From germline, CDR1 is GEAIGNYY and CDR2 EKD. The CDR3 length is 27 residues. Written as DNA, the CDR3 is TGTGCCTGTGACACCGTCGCCGGCTTTTCCTCCCCCCAAACTGGGGGATATGCTGTCCCGTACACCGATAAACTCATCTTC. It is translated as CACDTVAGFSSPQTGGYAVPYTDKLIF.

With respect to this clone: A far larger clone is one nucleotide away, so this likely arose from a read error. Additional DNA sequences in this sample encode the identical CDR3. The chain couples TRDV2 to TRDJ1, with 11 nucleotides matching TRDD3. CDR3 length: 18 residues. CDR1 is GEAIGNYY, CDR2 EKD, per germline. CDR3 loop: CACDIVGDTRSYTDKLIF. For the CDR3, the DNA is TGTGCCTGTGACATAGTGGGGGATACGCGATCTTACACTGATAAACTCATCTTT.

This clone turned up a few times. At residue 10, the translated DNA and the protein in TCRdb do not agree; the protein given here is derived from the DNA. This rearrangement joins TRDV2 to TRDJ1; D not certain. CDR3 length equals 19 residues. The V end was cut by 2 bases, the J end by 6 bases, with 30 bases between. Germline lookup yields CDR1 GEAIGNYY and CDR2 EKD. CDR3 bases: TGTGCCTGTGACAAAGTTGGTCAGACGGGCGCCGATCCCTCCCATAAACTCATCTTT. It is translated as CACDKVGQTGADPSHKLIF.

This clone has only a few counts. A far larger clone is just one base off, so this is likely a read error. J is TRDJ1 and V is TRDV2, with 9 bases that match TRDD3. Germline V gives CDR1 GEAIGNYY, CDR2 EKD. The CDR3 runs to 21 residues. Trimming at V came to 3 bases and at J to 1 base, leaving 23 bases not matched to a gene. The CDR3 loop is CACDSVESNRRTGGLTDKLIF. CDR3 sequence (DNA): TGTGCCTGTGACTCCGTTGAGTCCAACCGGCGTACTGGGGGACTCACCGATAAACTCATCTTT.

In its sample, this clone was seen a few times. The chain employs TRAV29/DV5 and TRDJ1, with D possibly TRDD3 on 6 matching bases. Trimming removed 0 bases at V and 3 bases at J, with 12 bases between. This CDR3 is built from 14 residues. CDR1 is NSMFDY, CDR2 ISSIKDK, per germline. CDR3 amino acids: CAASAGDTPDKLIF. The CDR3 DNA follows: TGTGCAGCAAGCGCGGGAGATACGCCCGATAAACTCATCTTT. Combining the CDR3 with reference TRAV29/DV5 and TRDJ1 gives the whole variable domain DQQVKQNSPSLSVQEGRISILNCDYTNSMFDYFLWYKKYPAEGPTFLISISSIKDKNEDGRFTVFLNKSAKHLSLHIVPSQPGDSAVYFCAASAGDTPDKLIFGKGTRVTVEP.

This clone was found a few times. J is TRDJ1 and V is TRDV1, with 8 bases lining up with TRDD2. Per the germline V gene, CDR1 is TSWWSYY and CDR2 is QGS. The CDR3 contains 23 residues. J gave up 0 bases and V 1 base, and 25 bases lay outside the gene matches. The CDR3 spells CALGEHLPTIWGLPAVDTDKLIF. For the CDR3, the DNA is TGTGCTCTTGGGGAACATCTTCCTACGATCTGGGGTCTCCCCGCCGTGGACACCGATAAACTCATCTTT.

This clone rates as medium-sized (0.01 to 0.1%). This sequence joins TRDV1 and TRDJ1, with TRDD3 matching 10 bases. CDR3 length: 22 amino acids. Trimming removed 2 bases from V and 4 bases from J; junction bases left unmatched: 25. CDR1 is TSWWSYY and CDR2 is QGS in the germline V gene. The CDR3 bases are TGTGCTCTTGGGGAAATCTGGGAGGCGATGGATGAGGACTGGGGGATTGTCGATAAACTCATCTTT. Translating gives CALGEIWEAMDEDWGIVDKLIF.

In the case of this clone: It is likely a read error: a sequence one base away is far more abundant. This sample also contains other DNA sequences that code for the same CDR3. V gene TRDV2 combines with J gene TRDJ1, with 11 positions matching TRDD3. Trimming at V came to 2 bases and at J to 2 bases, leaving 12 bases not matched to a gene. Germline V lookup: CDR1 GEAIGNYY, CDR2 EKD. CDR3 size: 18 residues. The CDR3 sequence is CACDIVGDTRSYTDKLIF. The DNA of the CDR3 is TGTGCCTGTGACATAGTGGGGGATACGCGATCTTATACCGATAAACTCATCTTT.

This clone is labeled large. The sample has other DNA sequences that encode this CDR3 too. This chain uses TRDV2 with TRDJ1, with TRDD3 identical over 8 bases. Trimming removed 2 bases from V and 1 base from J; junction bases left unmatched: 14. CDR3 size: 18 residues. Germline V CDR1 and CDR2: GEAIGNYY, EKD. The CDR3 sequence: CACDILTVDGDTTDKLIF. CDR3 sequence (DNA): TGTGCCTGTGACATATTAACCGTCGACGGGGATACCACCGATAAACTCATCTTT.